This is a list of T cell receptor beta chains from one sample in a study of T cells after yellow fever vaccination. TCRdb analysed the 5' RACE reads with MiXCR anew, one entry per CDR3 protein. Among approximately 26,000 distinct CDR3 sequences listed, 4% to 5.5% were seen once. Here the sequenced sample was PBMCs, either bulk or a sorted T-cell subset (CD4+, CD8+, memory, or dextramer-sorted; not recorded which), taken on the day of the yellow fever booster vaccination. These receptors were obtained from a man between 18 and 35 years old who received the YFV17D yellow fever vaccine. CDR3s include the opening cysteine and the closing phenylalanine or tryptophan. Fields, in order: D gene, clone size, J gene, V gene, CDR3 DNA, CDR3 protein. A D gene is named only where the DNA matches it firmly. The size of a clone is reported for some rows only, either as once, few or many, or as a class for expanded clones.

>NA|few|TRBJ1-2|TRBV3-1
TGTGCCAGCAGCCGCTCCGGGACTACAGACTCTGGCTACACCTTC
CASSRSGTTDSGYTF
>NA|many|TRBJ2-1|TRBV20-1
TGCAGTGCTAGAGAAGGGGGGGATGAGCAGTTCTTC
CSAREGGDEQFF
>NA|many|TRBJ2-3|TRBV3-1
TGTGCCAGCAGCCAAGTACTTGGCGTGACGCAGTATTTT
CASSQVLGVTQYF
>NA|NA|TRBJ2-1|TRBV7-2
TGTGCCAGCAGCTTAAGGAGCAGGGATGAGCAGTTCTTC
CASSLRSRDEQFF
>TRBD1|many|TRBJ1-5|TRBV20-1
TGCAGTGCTACCCCGGACAGGGTTTCTCGCAATCAGCCCCAGCATTTT
CSATPDRVSRNQPQHF
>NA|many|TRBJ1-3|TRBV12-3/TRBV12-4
TGTGCCAGCAGTCCGTCGGCGGGTGGAAACACCATATATTTT
CASSPSAGGNTIYF
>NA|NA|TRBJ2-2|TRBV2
TGTGCCAGCAGTGAACGGGGAGCGCTCAACACCGGGGAGCTGTTTTTT
CASSERGALNTGELFF
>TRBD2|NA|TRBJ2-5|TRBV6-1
TGTGCCAGCAGCCGGATAGCGGGGGAGGAAGAGACCCAGTACTTC
CASSRIAGEEETQYF
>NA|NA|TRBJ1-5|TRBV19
TGTGCCAGTAGTATCAGGGTTAGTCAGCCCCAGCATTTT
CASSIRVSQPQHF
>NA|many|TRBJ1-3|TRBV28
TGTGCCAGCAGTTTCTTGCCACTCTCTGGAAACACCATATATTTT
CASSFLPLSGNTIYF